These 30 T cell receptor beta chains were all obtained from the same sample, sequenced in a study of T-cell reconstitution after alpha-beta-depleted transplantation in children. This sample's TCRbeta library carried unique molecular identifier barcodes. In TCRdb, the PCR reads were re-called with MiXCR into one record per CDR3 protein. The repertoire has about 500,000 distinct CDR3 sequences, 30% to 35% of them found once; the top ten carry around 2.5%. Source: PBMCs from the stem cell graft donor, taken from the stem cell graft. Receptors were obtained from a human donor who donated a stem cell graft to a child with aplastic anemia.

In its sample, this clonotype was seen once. In DNA form, the CDR3 reads TGTGCCAGCAGCGGACCCGGGACTTCCAGCTCTGGGGCCAACGTCCTGACTTTC. This sequence encodes CASSGPGTSSSGANVLTF. The J gene is TRBJ2-6, the V gene TRBV9; maybe TRBD2 (6 bases). Germline values: CDR1 SGDLS, CDR2 YYNGEE. The V and J ends lost 3 bases and 0 bases respectively, with 16 bases between them. The CDR3 extends over 18 amino acids.

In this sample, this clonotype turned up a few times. The CDR3 region is CASTLTTSAVETQYF. The CDR3 DNA sequence: TGCGCCAGCACCCTAACGACTAGCGCGGTAGAGACCCAGTACTTC. The gene calls are TRBV5-1 and TRBJ2-5, with 8 nucleotides matching TRBD2. The trim removed 6 bases at V and 4 bases at J, leaving 11 bases unmatched. Germline V gives CDR1 SGHRS, CDR2 YFSETQ. This CDR3 is built from 15 residues.

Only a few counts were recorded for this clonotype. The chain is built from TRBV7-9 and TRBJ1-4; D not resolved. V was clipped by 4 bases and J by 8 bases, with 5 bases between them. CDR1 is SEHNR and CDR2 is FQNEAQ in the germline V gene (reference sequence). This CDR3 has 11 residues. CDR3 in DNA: TGTGCCAGCAGCTCCCGAGAAAAACTGTTTTTT. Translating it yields CASSSREKLFF.

CDR3 sequence reads: CASSLRVGPGLTHEQYF. CDR3 nucleotide sequence: TGTGCCAGCAGCTTAAGAGTAGGGCCAGGGTTAACCCACGAGCAGTACTTC. This sequence joins TRBV7-2 and TRBJ2-7, with D possibly being TRBD1 (5 bases). V lost 2 bases, J lost 5 bases, and 22 bases lay in between. Per the germline V gene, CDR1 is SGHTA and CDR2 is FQGNSA. The CDR3 is 17 amino acids.

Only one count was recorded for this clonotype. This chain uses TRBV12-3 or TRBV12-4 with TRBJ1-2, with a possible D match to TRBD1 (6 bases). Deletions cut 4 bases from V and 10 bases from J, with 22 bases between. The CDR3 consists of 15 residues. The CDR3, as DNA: TGTGCCAGCAGTTCGGGCGGGGGCCGCCCGGGAGACTACACCTTC. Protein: CASSSGGGRPGDYTF.

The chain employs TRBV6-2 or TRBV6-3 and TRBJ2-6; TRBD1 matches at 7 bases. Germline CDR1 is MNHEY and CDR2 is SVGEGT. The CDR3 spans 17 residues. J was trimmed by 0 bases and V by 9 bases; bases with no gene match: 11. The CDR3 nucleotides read TGTGCCAGTAGAAGGGGGCACCTAAGCTCTGGGGCCAACGTCCTGACTTTC. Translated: CASRRGHLSSGANVLTF.

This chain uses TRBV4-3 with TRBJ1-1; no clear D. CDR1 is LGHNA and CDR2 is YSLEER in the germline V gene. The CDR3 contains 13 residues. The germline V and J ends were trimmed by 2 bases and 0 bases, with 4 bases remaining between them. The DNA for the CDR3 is TGCGCCAGCAGCCAATTAGTGAACACTGAAGCTTTCTTT. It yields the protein CASSQLVNTEAFF.

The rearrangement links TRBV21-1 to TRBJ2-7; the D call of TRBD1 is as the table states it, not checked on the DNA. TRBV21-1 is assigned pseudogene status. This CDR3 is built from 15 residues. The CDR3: CASSKGQVGGYEQYF. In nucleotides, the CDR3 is TGTGCCAGCAGCAAAGGACAGGTGGGAGGCTACGAGCAGTACTTC.

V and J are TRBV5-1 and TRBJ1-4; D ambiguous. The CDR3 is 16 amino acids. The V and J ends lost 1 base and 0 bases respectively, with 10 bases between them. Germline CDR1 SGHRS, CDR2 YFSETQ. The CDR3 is CASSLNSVATNEKLFF. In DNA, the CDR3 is TGCGCCAGCAGCTTGAACAGCGTTGCAACTAATGAAAAACTGTTTTTT.

The CDR3 DNA reads TGTGCCAGCAGACCGGACTACAGCTCCTACAATGAGCAGTTCTTC. This gives the protein CASRPDYSSYNEQFF. V and J are TRBV7-8 and TRBJ2-1; a weak D match, TRBD2 (6 bases). The V end lost 6 bases, the J end lost 0 bases, and 12 bases lay between the germline ends. The CDR3 covers 15 residues. CDR1 and CDR2 from the germline V gene are SGHVS and FQNEAQ.

CDR3 region: CASSVEVGELFF. CDR3 coding DNA: TGTGCCAGCAGCGTGGAGGTCGGGGAGCTGTTTTTT. V gene TRBV9 combines with J gene TRBJ2-2; D is possibly TRBD2 (5 bases). The CDR3 length is 12 residues. The V gene's germline CDR1 is SGDLS and CDR2 YYNGEE. V was cut by 2 bases and J by 7 bases, with 6 bases left in between.

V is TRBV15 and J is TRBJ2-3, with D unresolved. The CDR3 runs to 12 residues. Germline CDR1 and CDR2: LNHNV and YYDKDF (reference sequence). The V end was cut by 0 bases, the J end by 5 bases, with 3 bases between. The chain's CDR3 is CATSRERDTQYF. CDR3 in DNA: TGTGCCACCAGCAGAGAGCGAGATACGCAGTATTTT.

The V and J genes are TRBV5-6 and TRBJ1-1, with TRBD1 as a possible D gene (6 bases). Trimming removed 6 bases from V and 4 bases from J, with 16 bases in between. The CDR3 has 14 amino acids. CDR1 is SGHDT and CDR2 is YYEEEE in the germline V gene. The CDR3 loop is CASNKEGVGTEAFF. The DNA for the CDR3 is TGTGCCAGCAACAAGGAGGGGGTTGGCACTGAAGCTTTCTTT.

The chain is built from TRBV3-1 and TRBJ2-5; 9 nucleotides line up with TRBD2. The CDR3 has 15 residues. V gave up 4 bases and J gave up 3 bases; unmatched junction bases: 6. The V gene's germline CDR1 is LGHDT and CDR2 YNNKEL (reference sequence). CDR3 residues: CASSPRVAGEETQYF. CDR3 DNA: TGTGCCAGCAGCCCCCGAGTAGCGGGAGAAGAGACCCAGTACTTC.

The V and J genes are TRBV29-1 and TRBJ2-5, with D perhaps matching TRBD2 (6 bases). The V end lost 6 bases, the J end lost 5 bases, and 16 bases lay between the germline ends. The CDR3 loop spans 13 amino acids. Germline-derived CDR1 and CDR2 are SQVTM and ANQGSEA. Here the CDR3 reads CSVRRGSGETQYF. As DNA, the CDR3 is TGCAGCGTCAGGAGGGGAAGTGGGGAGACCCAGTACTTC.

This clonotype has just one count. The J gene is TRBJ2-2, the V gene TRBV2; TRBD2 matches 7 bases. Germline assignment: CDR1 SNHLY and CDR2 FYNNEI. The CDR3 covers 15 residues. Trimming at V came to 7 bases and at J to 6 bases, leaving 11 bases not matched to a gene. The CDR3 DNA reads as TGTGCCAGCAAGACTAGGGCTGGGGGGGCCGGGGAGCTGTTTTTT. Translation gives CASKTRAGGAGELFF. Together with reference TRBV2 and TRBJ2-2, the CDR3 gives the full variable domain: EPEVTQTPSHQVTQMGQEVILRCVPISNHLYFYWYRQILGQKVEFLVSFYNNEISEKSEIFDDQFSVERPDGSNFTLKIRSTKLEDSAMYFCASKTRAGGAGELFFGEGSRLTVL.

The CDR3 reads CAWKGGAYEQYF. The CDR3 nucleotides are TGTGCCTGGAAAGGGGGCGCATACGAGCAGTACTTC. V gene TRBV30 combines with J gene TRBJ2-7; 7 positions agree with TRBD1. This CDR3 region has 12 residues. Germline assignment: CDR1 GTSNPN and CDR2 SVGIG (reference sequence). V gave up 4 bases and J gave up 4 bases; unmatched junction bases: 4.

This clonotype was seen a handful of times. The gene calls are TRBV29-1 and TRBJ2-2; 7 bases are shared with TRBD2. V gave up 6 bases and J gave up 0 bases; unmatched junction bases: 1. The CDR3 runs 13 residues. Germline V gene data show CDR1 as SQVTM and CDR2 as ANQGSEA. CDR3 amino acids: CSVGTTNTGELFF. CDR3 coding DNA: TGCAGCGTCGGGACTACGAACACCGGGGAGCTGTTTTTT.

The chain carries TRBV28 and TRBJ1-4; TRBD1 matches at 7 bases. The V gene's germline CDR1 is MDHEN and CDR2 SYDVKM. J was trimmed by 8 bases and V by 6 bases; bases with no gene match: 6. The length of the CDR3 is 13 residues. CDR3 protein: CASSQQGGEKLFF. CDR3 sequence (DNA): TGTGCCAGCAGCCAGCAGGGGGGCGAAAAACTGTTTTTT. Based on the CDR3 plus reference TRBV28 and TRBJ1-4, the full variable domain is DVKVTQSSRYLVKRTGEKVFLECVQDMDHENMFWYRQDPGLGLRLIYFSYDVKMKEKGDIPEGYSVSREKKERFSLILESASTNQTSMYLCASSQQGGEKLFFGSGTQLSVL.

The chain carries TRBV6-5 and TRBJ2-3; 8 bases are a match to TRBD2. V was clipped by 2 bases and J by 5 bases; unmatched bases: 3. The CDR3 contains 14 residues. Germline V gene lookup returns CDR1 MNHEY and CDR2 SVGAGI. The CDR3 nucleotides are TGTGCCAGCAGTTACCGAGCGGGAGTAGATACGCAGTATTTT. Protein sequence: CASSYRAGVDTQYF.

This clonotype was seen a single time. The CDR3 coding sequence is TGCAGCGTTGAAGATCCGGTCAGGCCTTACAATGAGCAGTTCTTC. Translation gives CSVEDPVRPYNEQFF. The chain employs TRBV29-1 and TRBJ2-1; D gene uncertain. In germline, CDR1 is SQVTM, CDR2 ANQGSEA. The CDR3 consists of 15 residues. V was clipped by 0 bases and J by 4 bases, with 13 bases between them.

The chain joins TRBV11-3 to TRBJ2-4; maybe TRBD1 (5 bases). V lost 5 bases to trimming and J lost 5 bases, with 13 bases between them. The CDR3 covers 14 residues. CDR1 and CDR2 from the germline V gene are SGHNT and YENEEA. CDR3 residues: CASSLKGKQNIQYF. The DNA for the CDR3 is TGTGCCAGCAGCCTGAAGGGGAAACAAAACATTCAGTACTTC.

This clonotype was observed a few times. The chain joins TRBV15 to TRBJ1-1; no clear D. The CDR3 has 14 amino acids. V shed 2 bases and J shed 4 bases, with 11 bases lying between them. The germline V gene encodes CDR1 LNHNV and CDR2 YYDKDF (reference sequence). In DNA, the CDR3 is TGTGCCACCAGCAGACCCAGAGAAATCACTGAAGCTTTCTTT. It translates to CATSRPREITEAFF.

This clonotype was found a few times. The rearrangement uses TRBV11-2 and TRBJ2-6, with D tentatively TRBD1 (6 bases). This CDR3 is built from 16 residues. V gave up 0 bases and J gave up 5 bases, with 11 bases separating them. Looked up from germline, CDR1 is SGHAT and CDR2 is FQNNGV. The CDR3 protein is CASSLETGAWANVLTF. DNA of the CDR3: TGTGCCAGCAGCTTAGAGACAGGTGCCTGGGCCAACGTCCTGACTTTC.

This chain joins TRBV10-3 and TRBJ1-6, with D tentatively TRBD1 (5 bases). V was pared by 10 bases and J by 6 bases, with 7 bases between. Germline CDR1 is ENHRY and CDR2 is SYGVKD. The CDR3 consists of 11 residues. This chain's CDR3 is CATGTNSPLHF. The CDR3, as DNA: TGTGCCACTGGGACTAATTCACCCCTCCACTTT.

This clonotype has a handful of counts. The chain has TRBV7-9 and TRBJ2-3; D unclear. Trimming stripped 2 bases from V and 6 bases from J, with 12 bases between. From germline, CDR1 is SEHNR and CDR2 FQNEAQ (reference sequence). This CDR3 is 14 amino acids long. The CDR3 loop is CASSLFRQEDTQYF. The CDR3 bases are TGTGCCAGCAGCTTATTTCGGCAGGAGGATACGCAGTATTTT.

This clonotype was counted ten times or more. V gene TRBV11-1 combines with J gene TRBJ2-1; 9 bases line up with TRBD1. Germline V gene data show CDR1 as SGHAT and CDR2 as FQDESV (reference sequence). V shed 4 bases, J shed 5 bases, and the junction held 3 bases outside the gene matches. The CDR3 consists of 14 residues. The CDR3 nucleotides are TGTGCCAGCAGCTCACAGGGGGCTAACAATGAGCAGTTCTTC. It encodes CASSSQGANNEQFF.

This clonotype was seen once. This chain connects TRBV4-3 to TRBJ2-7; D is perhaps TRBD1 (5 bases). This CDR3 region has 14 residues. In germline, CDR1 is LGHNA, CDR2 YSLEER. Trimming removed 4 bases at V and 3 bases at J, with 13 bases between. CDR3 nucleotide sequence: TGCGCCAGCAGCCCCAAGGGGCTGCACTACGAGCAGTACTTC. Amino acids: CASSPKGLHYEQYF.

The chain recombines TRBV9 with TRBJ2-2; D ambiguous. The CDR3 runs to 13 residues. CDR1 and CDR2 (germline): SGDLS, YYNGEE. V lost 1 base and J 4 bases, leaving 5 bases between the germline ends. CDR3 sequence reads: CASSVSLTGELFF. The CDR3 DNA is TGTGCCAGCAGCGTATCTCTCACCGGGGAGCTGTTTTTT.

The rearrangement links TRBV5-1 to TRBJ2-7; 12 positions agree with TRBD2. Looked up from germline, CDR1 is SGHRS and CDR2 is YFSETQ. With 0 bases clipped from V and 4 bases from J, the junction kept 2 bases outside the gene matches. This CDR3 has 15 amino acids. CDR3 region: CASSLDLAGGYEQYV. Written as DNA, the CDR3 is TGCGCCAGCAGCTTGGATCTAGCGGGAGGGTACGAGCAGTACGTC.